These T cell receptor beta chains were read from a single sample in a study of T cells in Graves' hyperthyroidism and ophthalmopathy. TCRdb itself ran the multiplex PCR reads through MiXCR, one entry per CDR3 protein. The sample lists 250,000 to 300,000 distinct CDR3 sequences; roughly 18% were seen once. The sequenced material came from blood. These receptors were taken from a man in his fifties or sixties with Graves' ophthalmopathy. CDR3s include the opening cysteine and the closing phenylalanine or tryptophan. D genes are given only for firm matches. Only part of the rows carry a size: once, few, many, or a class if the clone is expanded.

clone_size j_call d_call v_call cdr3_aa cdr3_nt
NA TRBJ2-4 NA TRBV27 CASDIQYF TGTGCCTCGGACATTCAGTACTTC
NA TRBJ1-3 NA TRBV5-1 CASSPESGASGNTIYF TGCGCCAGCAGCCCCGAGTCGGGGGCGTCTGGAAACACCATATATTTT
NA TRBJ1-6 NA TRBV27 CARNYRVTNSPLHF TGTGCCAGGAATTACAGGGTAACTAATTCACCCCTCCACTTT
NA TRBJ1-5 TRBD1 TRBV29-1 CSVASGTGAQPQHF TGCAGCGTTGCCTCCGGGACAGGGGCACAGCCCCAGCATTTT
few TRBJ2-2 NA TRBV3-1 CASSRTGYTGELFF TGTGCCAGCAGCCGAACAGGGTACACCGGGGAGCTGTTTTTT
NA TRBJ2-3 NA TRBV7-8 CASSPVTADTQYF TGTGCCAGCAGCCCAGTAACTGCAGATACGCAGTATTTT
NA TRBJ2-7 TRBD2 TRBV30 CAWKLAGSSSYEQYF TGTGCCTGGAAACTAGCGGGGAGCAGCTCCTACGAGCAGTACTTC
NA TRBJ1-4 TRBD1 TRBV6-1 CASSKDRGRPNEKLFF TGTGCCAGCAGTAAGGACAGGGGGCGACCGAATGAAAAACTGTTTTTT
many TRBJ2-7 TRBD2 TRBV2 CATRASGEAYEQYF TGTGCCACCCGGGCTAGCGGGGAAGCCTACGAGCAGTACTTC
few TRBJ2-7 TRBD1 TRBV30 CAWSVPPGQGRYEQYF TGTGCCTGGAGTGTACCCCCTGGACAGGGCCGCTACGAGCAGTACTTC
many TRBJ2-2 TRBD2 TRBV11-2 CASSSNPGRANTGELFF TGTGCCAGCAGTTCTAATCCCGGGAGGGCCAACACCGGGGAGCTGTTTTTT
NA TRBJ2-1 NA TRBV2 CASSDRSSYNEQFF TGTGCCAGCAGTGACAGGAGCTCCTACAATGAGCAGTTCTTC
many TRBJ2-1 TRBD2 TRBV5-1 CASRLAGNNEQFF TGCGCCAGCAGATTAGCGGGAAACAATGAGCAGTTCTTC
NA TRBJ2-2 TRBD2 TRBV6-1 CASSEGGRPGELFF TGTGCCAGCAGTGAGGGGGGGAGACCCGGGGAGCTGTTTTTT
few TRBJ2-1 NA TRBV5-1 CASRSDPRGNEQFF TGCGCCAGCAGATCGGACCCCCGGGGGAATGAGCAGTTCTTC
few TRBJ1-3 TRBD1 TRBV10-3 CATLTGGSAVDGNTIYF TGTGCCACACTAACAGGGGGCAGCGCGGTTGACGGAAACACCATATATTTT
few TRBJ2-5 TRBD2 TRBV6-1 CASSETSGKKETQYF TGTGCCAGCAGTGAGACTAGCGGGAAGAAAGAGACCCAGTACTTC
NA TRBJ1-5 NA TRBV11-2 CASSLVSENQPQHF TGTGCCAGCAGCTTGGTCAGTGAAAATCAGCCCCAGCATTTT
NA TRBJ2-1 NA TRBV10-2 CASTDSAYNEQFF TGCGCCAGCACGGACTCCGCCTACAATGAGCAGTTCTTC
NA TRBJ1-2 NA TRBV2 CASSGSGVGYGYTF TGTGCCAGCTCCGGGTCGGGGGTGGGCTATGGCTACACCTTC
few TRBJ1-5 TRBD1 TRBV6-1 CASRKGQDLGQPQHF TGTGCCAGCAGGAAAGGACAGGACCTAGGACAGCCCCAGCATTTT
few TRBJ1-6 TRBD1 TRBV7-2 CASTQQGLVHSPLHF TGTGCCAGCACCCAACAGGGGTTGGTGCACTCACCCCTCCACTTT
many TRBJ2-5 NA TRBV7-9 CASSPAGETQYF TGTGCCAGCAGCCCCGCTGGGGAGACCCAGTACTTC
many TRBJ1-1 NA TRBV7-9 CASSLEKDTEAFF TGTGCCAGCAGCTTAGAAAAGGACACTGAAGCTTTCTTT
many TRBJ2-3 TRBD2 TRBV20-1 CSASVGGAMTSGTTDTQYF TGCAGTGCTAGCGTGGGGGGCGCGATGACTAGCGGGACGACAGATACGCAGTATTTT
many TRBJ2-3 TRBD1 TRBV20-1 CSARQGVGTQYF TGCAGTGCTAGACAGGGGGTCGGTACGCAGTATTTT
few TRBJ2-5 NA TRBV20-1 CSARQQETQYF TGCAGTGCTAGGCAGCAAGAGACCCAGTACTTC
NA TRBJ2-3 NA TRBV5-5 CASSPSGGTQYF TGTGCCAGCAGCCCCTCGGGTGGAACGCAGTATTTT
many TRBJ1-4 NA TRBV5-1 CASSLHAQETNEKLFF TGCGCCAGCAGCTTGCATGCACAGGAAACTAATGAAAAACTGTTTTTT
many TRBJ2-7 NA TRBV28 CASRLRQGGYEQYF TGTGCCAGCAGGTTACGGCAGGGGGGCTACGAGCAGTACTTC
few TRBJ2-1 TRBD1 TRBV5-6 CASSLGSGTGAGEQFF TGTGCCAGCAGCTTGGGTTCCGGGACAGGGGCAGGTGAGCAGTTCTTC
NA TRBJ2-3 TRBD1 TRBV30 CAWSHGQGAADTQYF TGTGCCTGGAGCCACGGACAGGGGGCTGCAGATACGCAGTATTTT
many TRBJ1-1 NA TRBV28 CASSLGGAGTLSEAFF TGTGCCAGCAGTCTGGGGGGGGCAGGGACGCTGAGTGAAGCTTTCTTT
many TRBJ1-5 TRBD1 TRBV28 CASSEMAGTGENQPQHF TGTGCCAGCAGCGAAATGGCCGGGACAGGAGAAAATCAGCCCCAGCATTTT
few TRBJ2-3 TRBD2 TRBV5-8 CASSFSAGGPEDTQYF TGTGCCAGCAGCTTTTCGGCGGGAGGGCCTGAAGATACGCAGTATTTT
few TRBJ2-7 TRBD2 TRBV5-1 CASSLASSGYEQYF TGCGCCAGCAGCTTGGCCTCTAGCGGCTACGAGCAGTACTTC
few TRBJ2-5 NA TRBV6-1 CASSPIQGGETQYF TGTGCCAGCAGCCCCATACAGGGAGGGGAGACCCAGTACTTC
NA TRBJ1-2 NA TRBV6-5 CASSYHRVDGYGYTF TGTGCCAGCAGTTACCACAGGGTCGATGGCTATGGCTACACCTTC
many TRBJ1-1 TRBD1 TRBV11-2 CASSLAGQRMEAFF TGTGCCAGCAGCTTAGCGGGACAGCGTATGGAAGCTTTCTTT
NA TRBJ1-1 NA TRBV6-5 CASSYGSRNPNMNTEAFF TGTGCCAGCAGTTACGGCTCCAGAAACCCGAATATGAACACTGAAGCTTTCTTT
few TRBJ2-4 NA TRBV13 CASSLGPVGGNIQYF TGTGCCAGCAGCTTAGGCCCGGTGGGGGGAAACATTCAGTACTTC
few TRBJ2-2 NA TRBV18 CASSLKEATGELFF TGTGCCAGCTCTCTTAAGGAAGCCACCGGGGAGCTGTTTTTT
NA TRBJ2-2 NA TRBV6-1 CASGPVAGSHGELFF TGTGCCAGCGGGCCTGTCGCGGGGTCGCACGGGGAGCTGTTTTTT
NA TRBJ1-3 NA TRBV9 CASSVEGGPDTIYF TGTGCCAGCAGCGTAGAAGGGGGGCCGGACACCATATATTTT
few TRBJ2-1 NA TRBV6-1 CASSTGTQREQFF TGTGCCAGCAGCACCGGGACTCAGAGGGAGCAGTTCTTC
many TRBJ1-5 NA TRBV28 CASSSQGRNQPQHF TGTGCCAGCAGTTCACAGGGCCGGAATCAGCCCCAGCATTTT
NA TRBJ1-5 NA TRBV6-1 CASSEIHAPTLQPQHF TGTGCCAGCAGTGAAATCCACGCGCCAACCCTTCAGCCCCAGCATTTT
NA TRBJ2-6 NA TRBV19 CASSISAPGLFSGANVLTF TGTGCCAGTAGTATTAGTGCCCCCGGGCTGTTCTCTGGGGCCAACGTCCTGACTTTC
few TRBJ2-5 TRBD1 TRBV18 CASSPSMTGPETQYF TGTGCCAGCTCGCCTTCAATGACAGGGCCAGAGACCCAGTACTTC
few TRBJ2-3 TRBD1 TRBV10-1 CASSRGTGPVLTDTQYF TGCGCCAGCAGTAGGGGGACAGGGCCGGTTCTCACAGATACGCAGTATTTT
NA TRBJ2-1 NA TRBV5-1 CASSFSGNYNEQFF TGCGCCAGCAGCTTTTCGGGTAACTACAATGAGCAGTTCTTC